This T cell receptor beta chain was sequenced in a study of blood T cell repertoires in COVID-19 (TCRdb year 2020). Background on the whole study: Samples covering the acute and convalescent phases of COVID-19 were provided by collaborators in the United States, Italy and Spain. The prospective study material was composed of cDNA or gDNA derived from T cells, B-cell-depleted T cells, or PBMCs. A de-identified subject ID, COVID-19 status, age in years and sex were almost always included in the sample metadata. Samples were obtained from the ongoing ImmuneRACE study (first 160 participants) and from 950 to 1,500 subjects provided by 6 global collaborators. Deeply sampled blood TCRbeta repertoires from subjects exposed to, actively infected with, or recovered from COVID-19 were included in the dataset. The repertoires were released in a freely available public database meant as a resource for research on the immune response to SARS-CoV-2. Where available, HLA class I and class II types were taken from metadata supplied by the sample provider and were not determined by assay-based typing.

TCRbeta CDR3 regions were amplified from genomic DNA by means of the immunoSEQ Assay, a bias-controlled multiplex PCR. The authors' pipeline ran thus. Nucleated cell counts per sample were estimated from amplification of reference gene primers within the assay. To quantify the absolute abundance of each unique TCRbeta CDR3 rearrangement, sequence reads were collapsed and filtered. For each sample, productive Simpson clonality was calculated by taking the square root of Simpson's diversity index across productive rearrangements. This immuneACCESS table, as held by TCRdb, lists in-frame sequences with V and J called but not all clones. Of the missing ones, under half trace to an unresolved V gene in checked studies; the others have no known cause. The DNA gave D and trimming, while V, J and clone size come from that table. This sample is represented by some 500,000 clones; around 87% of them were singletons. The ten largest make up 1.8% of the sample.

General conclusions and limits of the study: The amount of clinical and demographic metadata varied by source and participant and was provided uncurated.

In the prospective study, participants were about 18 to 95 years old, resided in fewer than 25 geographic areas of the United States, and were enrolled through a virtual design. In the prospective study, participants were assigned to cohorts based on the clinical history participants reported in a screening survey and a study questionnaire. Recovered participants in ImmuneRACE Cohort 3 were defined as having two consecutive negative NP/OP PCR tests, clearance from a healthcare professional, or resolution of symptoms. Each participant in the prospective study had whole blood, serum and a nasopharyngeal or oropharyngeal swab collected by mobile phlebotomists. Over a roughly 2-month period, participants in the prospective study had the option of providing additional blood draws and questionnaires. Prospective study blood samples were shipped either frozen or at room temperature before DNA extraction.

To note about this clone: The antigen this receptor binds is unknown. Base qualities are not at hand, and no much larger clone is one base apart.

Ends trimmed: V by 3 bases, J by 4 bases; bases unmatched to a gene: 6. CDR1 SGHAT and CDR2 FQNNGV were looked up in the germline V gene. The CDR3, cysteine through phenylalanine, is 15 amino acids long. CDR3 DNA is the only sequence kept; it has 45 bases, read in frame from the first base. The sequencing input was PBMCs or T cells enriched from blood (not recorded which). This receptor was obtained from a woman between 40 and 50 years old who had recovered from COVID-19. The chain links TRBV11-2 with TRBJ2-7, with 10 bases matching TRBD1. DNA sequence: TGTGCCAGCAGCTTCGGGACAGGGGAGGGGTACGAGCAGTACTTC. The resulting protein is CASSFGTGEGYEQYF.